The 22 T cell receptor beta chains given below trace back to one sample, sequenced in a study of blood T cell repertoires in COVID-19 (dated by TCRdb to the early 2020s). Receptors were amplified or captured by the immunoSEQ multiplex PCR assay. This is the immuneACCESS table as TCRdb keeps it, with only in-frame sequences that have V and J called. A part of the clones is gone; compared with another copy, unresolved V genes explain less than half, and the rest is unexplained. This sample comprises 260,000 or so clones, roughly 87% of them detected only once. The ten top clones hold 2% to 3% of the sample. Sequencing was carried out using PBMCs or T cells enriched from blood (not recorded which). These receptors all stem from a woman aged 25 to 39 with acute COVID-19.

This clone was counted only a few times. The V call is TRBV6-2 or TRBV6-3, the J call TRBJ2-1, with 13 bases matching TRBD2. The CDR3 length is 17 residues. After removal of 0 bases from V and 3 bases from J, the junction contained 2 bases not matched to a gene. Germline values: CDR1 MNHEY, CDR2 SVGEGT. The CDR3 is CASSYSGTSGNYNEQFF. The CDR3, as DNA: TGTGCCAGCAGTTACTCCGGGACTAGCGGGAACTACAATGAGCAGTTCTTC.

V gene TRBV3-1 (or the pseudogene TRBV3-2) combines with J gene TRBJ1-2; 10 bases are shared with TRBD1. Germline V gene data show CDR1 as LGHDT and CDR2 as YNNKEL (reference sequence). Trimming removed 4 bases from V and 4 bases from J; junction bases left unmatched: 3. There are 14 residues in the CDR3. The CDR3 sequence: CASSLGQGTYGYTF. CDR3 nucleotide sequence: TGTGCCAGCAGCCTGGGACAGGGGACCTATGGCTACACCTTC.

The chain combines TRBV4-1 with TRBJ2-7; 9 nucleotides agree with TRBD1. The CDR3 extends over 16 amino acids. V lost 4 bases to trimming and J lost 5 bases; unmatched junction nucleotides: 12. Germline lookup yields CDR1 MGHRA and CDR2 YSYEKL. This chain's CDR3 is CASSRLGTGNTNEQYF. CDR3 coding DNA: TGCGCCAGCAGCCGATTAGGGACAGGGAATACCAACGAGCAGTACTTC.

The genes are TRBV11-2 and TRBJ2-3, with a weak D call TRBD1 (5 bases). There are 14 residues in the CDR3. The V and J ends lost 6 bases and 4 bases respectively, with 14 bases between them. In germline, CDR1 is SGHAT, CDR2 FQNNGV. The CDR3 nucleotides are TGTGCCAGCAGGGTTAACAGGCTGGCAGATACGCAGTATTTT. Residues: CASRVNRLADTQYF.

The chain couples TRBV29-1 to TRBJ1-1, with TRBD1 matching 7 bases. Germline loops: CDR1 SQVTM, CDR2 ANQGSEA. This CDR3 has 12 residues. The junction had 6 bases not matched to a gene; V was cut back by 7 bases and J by 4 bases. The CDR3 reads CSGGGGSTEAFF. DNA of the CDR3: TGCAGCGGAGGAGGGGGCAGCACTGAAGCTTTCTTT. The whole variable domain, remainder taken from reference TRBV29-1 and TRBJ1-1, is SAVISQKPSRDICQRGTSLTIQCQVDSQVTMMFWYRQQPGQSLTLIATANQGSEATYESGFVIDKFPISRPNLTFSTLTVSNMSPEDSSIYLCSGGGGSTEAFFGQGTRLTVV.

V and J are TRBV7-9 and TRBJ1-4; D possibly corresponds to TRBD1 (6 bases). Germline V lookup: CDR1 SEHNR, CDR2 FQNEAQ (reference sequence). V was cut by 3 bases and J by 3 bases, with 11 bases left in between. This CDR3 has 15 residues. The CDR3 here is CASSFADSPNEKLFF. CDR3 bases: TGTGCCAGCAGCTTTGCGGACAGCCCTAATGAAAAACTGTTTTTT.

The gene calls are TRBV11-2 and TRBJ1-2; 7 nucleotides match TRBD1. CDR3 length: 13 residues. Germline loops: CDR1 SGHAT, CDR2 FQNNGV. V lost 3 bases to trimming and J lost 7 bases; unmatched junction nucleotides: 5. In nucleotides, the CDR3 is TGTGCCAGCAGCTTGGATCGACAGGGTGGCTACACCTTC. As protein: CASSLDRQGGYTF.

V is TRBV2 and J is TRBJ2-5, with D perhaps matching TRBD1 (5 bases). The CDR3 consists of 14 residues. The germline V gene encodes CDR1 SNHLY and CDR2 FYNNEI. V was cut by 7 bases and J by 5 bases, with 17 bases left in between. CDR3 sequence reads: CASKGVGQMETQYF. CDR3 DNA sequence: TGTGCCAGCAAAGGGGTTGGGCAGATGGAGACCCAGTACTTC.

The chain links TRBV7-8 to TRBJ2-5; 11 bases are a match to TRBD2. CDR1 and CDR2 from the germline V gene are SGHVS and FQNEAQ. With 5 bases clipped from V and 5 bases from J, the junction kept 7 bases outside the gene matches. This CDR3 region has 15 residues. CDR3 sequence: CASSTIAGGPETQYF. CDR3 nucleotides: TGTGCCAGCAGCACAATAGCGGGGGGGCCGGAGACCCAGTACTTC. The variable domain in full, completed from reference TRBV7-8 and TRBJ2-5, reads GAGVSQSPRYKVAKRGQDVALRCDPISGHVSLFWYQQALGQGPEFLTYFQNEAQLDKSGLPSDRFFAERPEGSVSTLKIQRTQQEDSAVYLCASSTIAGGPETQYFGPGTRLLVL.

Points on this clone: Additional DNA sequences in this sample encode the identical CDR3. This chain links TRBV6-5 with TRBJ1-1, with 9 bases identical to TRBD1. CDR3 length: 15 residues. The trim removed 0 bases at V and 4 bases at J, leaving 3 bases unmatched. Looked up from germline, CDR1 is MNHEY and CDR2 is SVGAGI. CDR3 sequence: CASSYSGQGSTEAFF. The CDR3 DNA reads as TGTGCCAGCAGTTACTCCGGACAGGGGAGCACTGAAGCTTTCTTT.

The chain is built from TRBV3-1 (or the pseudogene TRBV3-2) and TRBJ2-3, with 13 bases fitting TRBD2. The CDR3 spans 18 residues. V was clipped by 0 bases and J by 2 bases; unmatched bases: 5. Per germline, CDR1 LGHDT and CDR2 YNNKEL (reference sequence). The DNA of the CDR3 is TGTGCCAGCAGCCAAGATGGACTAGCGGGGGCCGTCACAGATACGCAGTATTTT. This translates into CASSQDGLAGAVTDTQYF.

The chain couples TRBV15 to TRBJ1-4; D is perhaps TRBD1 (5 bases). From germline, CDR1 is LNHNV and CDR2 YYDKDF (reference sequence). The germline V and J ends were trimmed by 4 bases and 8 bases, with 14 bases remaining between them. This CDR3 has 14 residues. This CDR3 is CATSTQGFREKLFF. The CDR3 DNA follows: TGTGCCACCAGCACCCAGGGTTTCAGGGAAAAACTGTTTTTT.

The V call is TRBV4-1, the J call TRBJ2-7, with 8 bases matching TRBD1. V trimming: 1 base; J trimming: 3 bases; junction bases outside the gene matches: 11. Germline CDR1 and CDR2: MGHRA and YSYEKL. This CDR3 contains 17 residues. The CDR3 is CASSQARGTGDFYEQYF. Here the CDR3 DNA reads TGCGCCAGCAGCCAAGCCAGGGGGACAGGAGATTTCTACGAGCAGTACTTC.

The gene calls are TRBV5-1 and TRBJ2-5; D ambiguous. The CDR3 is made up of 14 amino acids. CDR1 is SGHRS and CDR2 is YFSETQ in the germline V gene. V was pared by 1 base and J by 1 base, with 8 bases between. CDR3: CASSLRVVQETQYF. The CDR3 DNA follows: TGCGCCAGCAGCTTGCGGGTCGTCCAAGAGACCCAGTACTTC.

This chain connects TRBV6-5 to TRBJ1-5; 8 positions match TRBD1. The CDR3 has 14 residues. The ends lost 6 bases at V and 6 bases at J; junction bases unmatched: 7. Per the germline V gene, CDR1 is MNHEY and CDR2 is SVGAGI. CDR3 nucleotide sequence: TGTGCCAGCAGCCGGACAGGGTCCGGTCAGCCCCAGCATTTT. It codes for CASSRTGSGQPQHF.

The genes are TRBV27 and TRBJ2-4, with a possible D match to TRBD2 (6 bases). The CDR3 extends over 15 amino acids. Germline loops: CDR1 MNHEY, CDR2 SMNVEV (reference sequence). V dropped 2 bases and J dropped 0 bases, with 8 bases sitting between them. The CDR3, as DNA: TGTGCCAGCAGTTTAGCGGGACTAGCCAAAAACATTCAGTACTTC. This codes for CASSLAGLAKNIQYF.

CDR3 amino acids: CASSEGGFTIYF. CDR3 in DNA: TGTGCCAGCAGTGAAGGGGGCTTCACCATATATTTT. The chain links TRBV2 to TRBJ1-3, with TRBD1 as a possible D gene (5 bases). Germline CDR1 and CDR2: SNHLY and FYNNEI. V was cut by 1 base and J by 9 bases, with 7 bases left in between. This CDR3 is built from 12 residues.

The CDR3 region is CASSEPKTDRGFSEETQYF. The CDR3 DNA sequence: TGTGCCAGCAGTGAACCGAAGACTGACAGGGGGTTCTCAGAAGAGACCCAGTACTTC. V gene TRBV2 combines with J gene TRBJ2-5, with 9 bases lining up with TRBD1. Germline values: CDR1 SNHLY, CDR2 FYNNEI. Unmatched junction bases numbered 16, after V lost 2 bases and J lost 3 bases. The CDR3 is 19 residues long.

The rearrangement uses TRBV19 and TRBJ2-3; D gene ambiguous. Trimming shortened V by 7 bases and J by 4 bases, and 12 bases separated the two germline ends. Germline lookup yields CDR1 LNHDA and CDR2 SQIVND (reference sequence). This CDR3 is 13 amino acids long. The CDR3 protein is CASMTGGADTQYF. CDR3 nucleotides: TGTGCCAGTATGACGGGTGGCGCAGATACGCAGTATTTT.

The chain combines TRBV19 with TRBJ1-3, with 9 bases aligning to TRBD1. The ends lost 0 bases at V and 4 bases at J; junction bases unmatched: 4. Germline CDR1 LNHDA, CDR2 SQIVND (reference sequence). The CDR3 runs to 16 residues. The CDR3 DNA sequence: TGTGCCAGTAGTATAGAGGGGACAGGGATCGGAAACACCATATATTTT. Its translation is CASSIEGTGIGNTIYF.

The J gene is TRBJ1-2, the V gene TRBV7-9; D is uncertain. Trimming removed 1 base at V and 2 bases at J, with 8 bases between. Germline values: CDR1 SEHNR, CDR2 FQNEAQ (reference sequence). The CDR3 spans 14 residues. In nucleotides, the CDR3 is TGTGCCAGCAGCTTAGGCAGTCAGAACTATGGCTACACCTTC. It is translated as CASSLGSQNYGYTF.

Written as DNA, the CDR3 is TGTGCCAGCAGTGTCGGGACAGCCAATTCACCCCTCCACTTT. Its translation: CASSVGTANSPLHF. This rearrangement joins TRBV27 to TRBJ1-6; 7 nucleotides line up with TRBD1. This CDR3 contains 14 residues. Germline V CDR1 and CDR2: MNHEY, SMNVEV (reference sequence). The V segment lost 5 bases and the J segment 7 bases; nucleotides outside the gene matches: 5.